The 14 T cell receptor beta chains reported below all come from one sample, sequenced in a study of resident and recirculating memory T cells in vitiligo. Produced via immunoSEQ multiplex PCR; TCRdb's table is partial and in-frame only. The table has roughly 80,000 clones, 92% seen once; the top ten hold 4% to 5.5%. Sequenced: blood. The origin of the receptors is a male donor with vitiligo.

The chain joins TRBV7-8 to TRBJ2-7, with 10 bases aligning to TRBD2. The CDR3 spans 15 residues. Looked up from germline, CDR1 is SGHVS and CDR2 is FQNEAQ. Trimming removed 3 bases from V and 3 bases from J; junction bases left unmatched: 5. CDR3 loop: CASSFLAGGYYEQYF. In nucleotides, the CDR3 is TGTGCCAGCAGCTTCTTAGCGGGAGGTTACTACGAGCAGTACTTC.

Worth noting for this clone: One end of the junction varies from germline; a read error may be responsible. The V gene is TRBV11-2, the J gene TRBJ2-5; D gene uncertain. This CDR3 spans 13 amino acids. The germline V gene encodes CDR1 SGHAT and CDR2 FQNNGV. This CDR3 reads CASTLAGLETQYF. The DNA for the CDR3 is TGTGCCAGCACCTTAGCCGGGTTAGAGACCCAGTACTTC.

In its sample, this clone was seen once. The chain couples TRBV5-1 to TRBJ1-1, with 7 bases aligning to TRBD1. Germline V gene sequence: CDR1 SGHRS, CDR2 YFSETQ. The J segment lost 4 bases and the V segment lost 4 bases, leaving 19 bases of the junction unmatched. The CDR3 covers 18 residues. CDR3 coding DNA: TGCGCCAGCAGCGCCACCGGGACAGAACCTCGTCGTGGCACTGAAGCTTTCTTT. Protein sequence: CASSATGTEPRRGTEAFF.

This clone was detected only once. The gene calls are TRBV7-3 and TRBJ2-3, with TRBD2 matching 7 bases. The CDR3 loop spans 13 amino acids. Germline V CDR1 and CDR2: SGHTA, FQGTGA. The trim removed 4 bases at V and 5 bases at J, leaving 3 bases unmatched. CDR3 nucleotide sequence: TGTGCCAGCAGCTATGGGGGGGGAGATACGCAGTATTTT. Translated: CASSYGGGDTQYF. Based on the CDR3 plus reference TRBV7-3 and TRBJ2-3, the full variable domain is GAGVSQTPSNKVTEKGKYVELRCDPISGHTALYWYRQSLGQGPEFLIYFQGTGAADDSGLPNDRFFAVRPEGSVSTLKIQRTERGDSAVYLCASSYGGGDTQYFGPGTRLTVL.

The chain uses TRBV10-1 and TRBJ2-1; TRBD2 matches at 13 bases. Germline CDR1 WNHNN, CDR2 SYGVQD (reference sequence). The CDR3 is 15 amino acids. With 5 bases clipped from V and 10 bases from J, the junction kept 8 bases outside the gene matches. CDR3 loop: CASSPQGLAGPEQFF. CDR3 in DNA: TGCGCCAGCAGTCCCCAGGGACTAGCGGGGCCGGAGCAGTTCTTC.

V and J are TRBV5-1 and TRBJ2-7; TRBD2 might be the D (6 bases). In germline, CDR1 is SGHRS, CDR2 YFSETQ. V lost 4 bases, J lost 2 bases, and 16 bases lay in between. The CDR3 extends over 15 amino acids. The CDR3 sequence: CASSPLTGAPYEQYF. In DNA, the CDR3 is TGCGCCAGCAGCCCCCTGACGGGAGCGCCCTACGAGCAGTACTTC.

CDR3 nucleotide sequence: TGTGCCAGCTCACCTGGGCTTTACGCCGGCTACACCTTC. As protein: CASSPGLYAGYTF. The V call is TRBV18, the J call TRBJ1-2; D is ambiguous. V was pared by 3 bases and J by 8 bases, with 13 bases between. CDR3 length equals 13 residues. Germline CDR1 reads KGHSH; CDR2 reads LQKENI. Full variable domain (remainder filled in from reference TRBV18 and TRBJ1-2): NAGVMQNPRHLVRRRGQEARLRCSPMKGHSHVYWYRQLPEEGLKFMVYLQKENIIDESGMPKERFSAEFPKEGPSILRIQQVVRGDSAAYFCASSPGLYAGYTFGSGTRLTVV.

The chain couples TRBV11-2 to TRBJ2-7, with 9 nucleotides matching TRBD2. CDR1 and CDR2 from the germline V gene are SGHAT and FQNNGV. Trimming cost V 2 bases and J 7 bases; bases outside gene matches: 6. The CDR3 has 14 residues. In nucleotides, the CDR3 is TGTGCCAGCAGCTTACGGCGGGAGGGGGTTGAGCAGTACTTC. Its translation is CASSLRREGVEQYF.

V and J are TRBV14 and TRBJ1-2; D possibly corresponds to TRBD1 (5 bases). The CDR3 contains 14 residues. With 1 base removed from V and 3 bases from J, the gap between germline ends came to 9 bases. CDR1 is SGHDN, CDR2 FVKESK, per germline. The DNA of the CDR3 is TGTGCCAGCAGCCAAGCTGGGACTGACTATGGCTACACCTTC. Translated: CASSQAGTDYGYTF. The complete variable domain, with remaining parts taken from reference TRBV14 and TRBJ1-2, reads EAGVTQFPSHSVIEKGQTVTLRCDPISGHDNLYWYRRVMGKEIKFLLHFVKESKQDESGMPNNRFLAERTGGTYSTLKVQPAELEDSGVYFCASSQAGTDYGYTFGSGTRLTVV.

This clone appeared a single time. The chain joins TRBV19 to TRBJ2-1; 7 bases map to TRBD2. Unmatched junction bases numbered 6, after V lost 7 bases and J lost 0 bases. The germline gives CDR1 LNHDA, CDR2 SQIVND (reference sequence). The length of the CDR3 is 15 residues. CDR3 residues: CASKASGYSYNEQFF. CDR3 DNA: TGTGCCAGTAAGGCTAGCGGATACTCCTACAATGAGCAGTTCTTC.

The chain links TRBV9 to TRBJ2-2; 8 bases fit TRBD2. V shed 0 bases, J shed 4 bases, and the junction held 8 bases outside the gene matches. The germline V gene has CDR1 SGDLS and CDR2 YYNGEE. The CDR3 length is 17 residues. The CDR3 loop is CASSVEGAGGGTGELFF. The CDR3, as DNA: TGTGCCAGCAGCGTAGAAGGGGCGGGAGGTGGCACCGGGGAGCTGTTTTTT.

The V gene is TRBV11-2, the J gene TRBJ2-2, with a possible D match to TRBD2 (5 bases). V lost 2 bases, J lost 1 base, and 8 bases lay in between. Germline loops: CDR1 SGHAT, CDR2 FQNNGV. The CDR3 sequence is 15 residues long. CDR3 coding DNA: TGTGCCAGCAGCTTACTAGGACTGAACACCGGGGAGCTGTTTTTT. It codes for CASSLLGLNTGELFF.

This rearrangement joins TRBV5-8 to TRBJ1-4, with 12 bases lining up with TRBD1. The CDR3 is 16 residues long. Germline CDR1 reads SGHTS; CDR2 reads YDEGEE. V lost 6 bases to trimming and J lost 8 bases; unmatched junction nucleotides: 11. In DNA form, the CDR3 reads TGTGCCAGCAACAGGGGGACAGGGGGCGTGTCCGAAAAACTGTTTTTT. This translates into CASNRGTGGVSEKLFF.

The V call is TRBV5-4, the J call TRBJ2-7; 9 nucleotides line up with TRBD2. This CDR3 has 15 amino acids. CDR1 and CDR2 (germline): SGHNT, YYREEE (reference sequence). J was trimmed by 6 bases and V by 0 bases; bases with no gene match: 7. CDR3 sequence: CASSLDWREGTEQYF. The DNA of the CDR3 is TGTGCCAGCAGCTTGGATTGGCGGGAGGGCACCGAGCAGTACTTC.